The T cell receptor (beta chain) described here comes from a study of blood T cell repertoires in COVID-19. Whole-study context: The study drew acute and convalescent COVID-19 samples from the United States, Italy and Spain. Sources were T cells, B-cell-depleted T cells, or PBMCs; the material itself was cDNA or gDNA.

Study processing details: Amplification of reference gene primers provided the estimated nucleated cell counts. The data were produced by immunoSEQ multiplex PCR, yet TCRdb's version contains in-frame clones alone and is incomplete. The DNA was the basis for D and trimming; V, J and clone size are from that table. This sample carries tens of thousands of clones, around nine tenths of them seen once, and the ten largest clones take approximately 7.5%. This CDR3 spans 14 amino acids. Trimming left V 1 base short and J 9 bases short, with 11 bases between. Germline V gives CDR1 SGDLS, CDR2 YYNGEE. The clonotype comes from a woman aged 60-70 years with active COVID-19. V gene TRBV9 combines with J gene TRBJ1-6; D unresolved. Sequenced input: peripheral blood. CDR3 amino acids: CASSVLGRGSPLHF. CDR3 DNA sequence: TGTGCCAGCAGCGTACTGGGGAGAGGTTCACCCCTCCACTTT.